These T cell receptor beta chains were read from a single sample in a study of T cell repertoires in cytomegalovirus infection. No antigen has been assigned to these receptors. TCRdb independently ran MiXCR on the reads; one entry per CDR3 protein. The table records approximately 260,000 distinct CDR3 sequences, around 20% of them present only once. The sequenced sample was cultured PBMCs, obtained from culture after CMV antigen stimulation. Receptors were obtained from a human donor in good health (CMV status not recorded). Some clones in this sample may be carry-over from other donors' samples. Each CDR3 is given with its conserved first and last residue. Each record gives: CDR3 DNA, CDR3 protein, J gene, D gene, V gene, clone size. The D gene is left open where the match is weak. Part of the rows lack a size; the others show once, few, many or a class for expanded clones.

DNA: TGTGCCAGCAGTGAAGGGGGACAGGTTAATTACGAGCAGTACTTC
CDR3: CASSEGGQVNYEQYF
J: TRBJ2-7
D: TRBD1
V: TRBV6-1
size: many

DNA: TGTGCCTGGACCGGGACTAGCGGCTCCTACAATGAGCAGTTCTTC
CDR3: CAWTGTSGSYNEQFF
J: TRBJ2-1
D: TRBD2
V: TRBV30
size: -

DNA: TGTGCCAGCAGCCCGGGACTAGCGGATCTCTACAATGAGCAGTTCTTC
CDR3: CASSPGLADLYNEQFF
J: TRBJ2-1
D: TRBD2
V: TRBV28
size: -

DNA: TGTGCCAGCAGCTTCTATATCGGTGAGCAGTTCTTC
CDR3: CASSFYIGEQFF
J: TRBJ2-1
D: -
V: TRBV7-2
size: many

DNA: TGTGCCAGCAGCCTTGAACGAGGACTAGGAGAGACCCAGTACTTC
CDR3: CASSLERGLGETQYF
J: TRBJ2-5
D: TRBD2
V: TRBV7-2
size: many

DNA: TGTGCCAGCATCGACGGGGTGCCAGATACGCAGTATTTT
CDR3: CASIDGVPDTQYF
J: TRBJ2-3
D: -
V: TRBV18
size: -

DNA: TGTGCCAGCTCACCGGGGGGGCAGGGGCTAACGGCTTTCTTT
CDR3: CASSPGGQGLTAFF
J: TRBJ1-1
D: -
V: TRBV18
size: once

DNA: TGTGCCAGCAGGCCTCGGATCGGTACCCAGAACACCGGGGAGCTGTTTTTT
CDR3: CASRPRIGTQNTGELFF
J: TRBJ2-2
D: -
V: TRBV12-3/TRBV12-4
size: few

DNA: TGTGCCACCAGCAGAGTGAGGGTTCAGGTTCCTGGGGCCAACGTCCTGACTTTC
CDR3: CATSRVRVQVPGANVLTF
J: TRBJ2-6
D: -
V: TRBV15
size: many

DNA: TGTGCCAGCAGTTTGCAGGGTCTGGTGGCTTTCTTT
CDR3: CASSLQGLVAFF
J: TRBJ1-1
D: -
V: TRBV12-3/TRBV12-4
size: few

DNA: TGTGCCAGCAAACAAGGGGCCGGGACAGGGTACAATGAGCAGTTCTTC
CDR3: CASKQGAGTGYNEQFF
J: TRBJ2-1
D: TRBD1
V: TRBV6-2/TRBV6-3
size: many

DNA: TGTGCCAGTAGTGATGGGCCGAGCTCCTACAATGAGCAGTTCTTC
CDR3: CASSDGPSSYNEQFF
J: TRBJ2-1
D: -
V: TRBV19
size: many

DNA: TGCGCCAGCAGTGAGAGGGAACGTGGGGCCCAGTACTTC
CDR3: CASSERERGAQYF
J: TRBJ2-5
D: -
V: TRBV10-1
size: -

DNA: TGTGCCAGCAGCTTAAGTAGCACTTCCTACAATGAGCAGTTCTTC
CDR3: CASSLSSTSYNEQFF
J: TRBJ2-1
D: -
V: TRBV7-2
size: -

DNA: TGTGCCAGCAGCTGTATCATTGGACAGGCGTGCGTGGATCAGCCCCAGCATTTT
CDR3: CASSCIIGQACVDQPQHF
J: TRBJ1-5
D: TRBD1
V: TRBV7-9
size: many

DNA: TGTGCCAGCAGCTTAGCTCCATCCACAGATACGCAGTATTTT
CDR3: CASSLAPSTDTQYF
J: TRBJ2-3
D: -
V: TRBV7-6
size: many

DNA: TGTGCCAGCACCTCCGAGGGACTAGGGAAAAACATTCAGTACTTC
CDR3: CASTSEGLGKNIQYF
J: TRBJ2-4
D: TRBD2
V: TRBV28
size: -

DNA: TGTGCCAGCAGCAAAGGACCTGAGACCCAGTACTTC
CDR3: CASSKGPETQYF
J: TRBJ2-5
D: -
V: TRBV7-2
size: many

DNA: TGTGCCAGCAGCTCCCCGAAAGCTCAAACTGGAAACACCATATATTTT
CDR3: CASSSPKAQTGNTIYF
J: TRBJ1-3
D: -
V: TRBV5-6
size: -

DNA: TGTGCCAGCAGCTTAACGGCAGCCAGCTCTGGGGCCAACGTCCTGACTTTC
CDR3: CASSLTAASSGANVLTF
J: TRBJ2-6
D: -
V: TRBV7-3
size: many

DNA: TGTGCCAGCACCCCGGGACAGGCATCCTATGGCTACACCTTC
CDR3: CASTPGQASYGYTF
J: TRBJ1-2
D: TRBD1
V: TRBV28
size: -

DNA: TGTGCCAGCAGTTACTCGGGCGGGACCCGAGATGAGCAGTTCTTC
CDR3: CASSYSGGTRDEQFF
J: TRBJ2-1
D: -
V: TRBV6-2/TRBV6-3
size: few

DNA: TGTGCCAGCAGCTTAGGGGACGTATGGGCACCCCTCCACTTT
CDR3: CASSLGDVWAPLHF
J: TRBJ1-6
D: -
V: TRBV7-9
size: few

DNA: TGTGCCAGTAAGGGGGTAACCGGGGAGCTGTTTTTT
CDR3: CASKGVTGELFF
J: TRBJ2-2
D: -
V: TRBV19
size: -

DNA: TGTGCCAGCAGAGTAAACCTGGGGAATCAGCCCCAGCATTTT
CDR3: CASRVNLGNQPQHF
J: TRBJ1-5
D: -
V: TRBV2
size: -

DNA: TGTGCCAGCAGCTTAGAACTAGCGGGACCCGCAGATACGCAGTATTTT
CDR3: CASSLELAGPADTQYF
J: TRBJ2-3
D: TRBD2
V: TRBV7-8
size: many

DNA: TGTGCCAGCAGCTTGGGCGACAGAAATGGAGCTTTCTTT
CDR3: CASSLGDRNGAFF
J: TRBJ1-1
D: -
V: TRBV5-6
size: many

DNA: TGCAGTGCTAGACCCAGAAGACAGTTCTCTCCTGGCTACACCTTC
CDR3: CSARPRRQFSPGYTF
J: TRBJ1-2
D: -
V: TRBV20-1
size: -

DNA: TGTGCCAGTAGTGTCCCTCGACAGGGAAACAATGAGCAGTTCTTC
CDR3: CASSVPRQGNNEQFF
J: TRBJ2-1
D: TRBD1
V: TRBV19
size: few

DNA: TGCGCCAGCAGACAACAGGTTGCCTATGGCTACACCTTC
CDR3: CASRQQVAYGYTF
J: TRBJ1-2
D: -
V: TRBV5-1
size: -

DNA: TGCGCCAGCAGCCAAGAACTAGCGGGAGTCGGGGAGCTGTTTTTT
CDR3: CASSQELAGVGELFF
J: TRBJ2-2
D: TRBD2
V: TRBV4-3
size: many

DNA: TGTGCCAGCAGCTTAGCGCTACGTGCGGGAGTAGGTGAGCAGTTCTTC
CDR3: CASSLALRAGVGEQFF
J: TRBJ2-1
D: TRBD2
V: TRBV7-6
size: many

DNA: TGTGCCAGCAGCTTAGATGGCTATACGCAGTATTTT
CDR3: CASSLDGYTQYF
J: TRBJ2-3
D: -
V: TRBV11-2
size: many

DNA: TGTGCCAGCAGCTTCCCGGGTTCTAGGACCTACGAGCAGTACTTC
CDR3: CASSFPGSRTYEQYF
J: TRBJ2-7
D: -
V: TRBV7-2
size: many

DNA: TGTGCCAGCAGCTTAGCGCTAGCGGGCAACACCGGGGAGCTGTTTTTT
CDR3: CASSLALAGNTGELFF
J: TRBJ2-2
D: TRBD2
V: TRBV7-2
size: few

DNA: TGTGCCAGCAGCCCCACCGGGGCCCAAAATCAGCCCCAGCATTTT
CDR3: CASSPTGAQNQPQHF
J: TRBJ1-5
D: -
V: TRBV7-2
size: many

DNA: TGTGCCTGGATCAATTGGAGAAGGCCCCAATATGGCTACACCTTC
CDR3: CAWINWRRPQYGYTF
J: TRBJ1-2
D: -
V: TRBV30
size: -

DNA: TGTGCCAGCCGAGTAACGGGAACGAACACTGAAGCTTTCTTT
CDR3: CASRVTGTNTEAFF
J: TRBJ1-1
D: -
V: TRBV19
size: few

DNA: TGTGCCAGCAGTTACTTTCGGAGTATGGCAGATACGCAGTATTTT
CDR3: CASSYFRSMADTQYF
J: TRBJ2-3
D: -
V: TRBV6-2/TRBV6-3
size: -

DNA: TGTGCCAGCAGCGCAAGGAATAGACAGGGGATCGGCTACACCTTC
CDR3: CASSARNRQGIGYTF
J: TRBJ1-2
D: TRBD1
V: TRBV7-2
size: many

DNA: TGTGCCAGCAGCTTAGTAAGCAAAGGGGCAGGAAACACCATATATTTT
CDR3: CASSLVSKGAGNTIYF
J: TRBJ1-3
D: -
V: TRBV7-2
size: many

DNA: TGTGCCAGCAGCTCATTCCTATCGGGGGAGACCCAGTACTTC
CDR3: CASSSFLSGETQYF
J: TRBJ2-5
D: -
V: TRBV11-3
size: -

DNA: TGTGCCAGCGGGACAGGGTACAATTCACCCCTCCACTTT
CDR3: CASGTGYNSPLHF
J: TRBJ1-6
D: TRBD1
V: TRBV7-2
size: many

DNA: TGTGCCAGCAGTCCCGGACTAGCGGGAGGTTTGGAGACCCAGTACTTC
CDR3: CASSPGLAGGLETQYF
J: TRBJ2-5
D: TRBD2
V: TRBV12-3/TRBV12-4
size: many

DNA: TGTGCCAGCAGCCCAGTAGGGGGCAGAACGCAGTATTTT
CDR3: CASSPVGGRTQYF
J: TRBJ2-3
D: TRBD1
V: TRBV7-2
size: many

DNA: TGTGCCAGCAGCTTCGGCATAGGCACAGATACGCAGTATTTT
CDR3: CASSFGIGTDTQYF
J: TRBJ2-3
D: -
V: TRBV7-2
size: many

DNA: TGTGCCAGCAGTGTCTCAGGGACAGGGGTCTACGAGCAGTACTTC
CDR3: CASSVSGTGVYEQYF
J: TRBJ2-7
D: TRBD1
V: TRBV28
size: -

DNA: TGTGCCAGCAGCTGGGGCCACGGAGGTAGCAATCAGCCCCAGCATTTT
CDR3: CASSWGHGGSNQPQHF
J: TRBJ1-5
D: -
V: TRBV5-5
size: few